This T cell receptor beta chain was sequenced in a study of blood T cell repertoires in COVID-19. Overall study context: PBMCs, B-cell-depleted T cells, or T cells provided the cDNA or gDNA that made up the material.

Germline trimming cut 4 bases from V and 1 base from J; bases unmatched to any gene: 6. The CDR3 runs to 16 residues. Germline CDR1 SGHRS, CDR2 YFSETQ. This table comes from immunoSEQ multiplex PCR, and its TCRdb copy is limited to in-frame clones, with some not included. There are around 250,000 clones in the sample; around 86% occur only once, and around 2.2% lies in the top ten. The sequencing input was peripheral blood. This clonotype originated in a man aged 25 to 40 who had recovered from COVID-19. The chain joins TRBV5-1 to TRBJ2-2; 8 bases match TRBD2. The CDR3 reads CASSLRLARNTGELFF. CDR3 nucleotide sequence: TGCGCCAGCAGCCTTCGACTAGCGCGGAACACCGGGGAGCTGTTTTTT.